This entry describes one T cell receptor beta chain. Antigen unknown. V was pared by 6 bases and J by 4 bases, with 11 bases between. The CDR3 is 13 amino acids. Germline-derived CDR1 and CDR2 are SGHRS and YFSETQ. Each CDR3 protein gets one entry after TCRdb re-called the 5' RACE reads with MiXCR. In the table there are around 390,000 distinct CDR3 sequences, 20% to 25% of which are singletons. The data derive from a study of CD8 T cells in ankylosing spondylitis. Study outcomes and limitations: Characteristic of ankylosing spondylitis blood, it appeared, was a TCR beta motif comprising eight highly homologous variants. Reportedly, disease-linked clones are significantly enriched in ankylosing spondylitis patients' matched synovial fluid.

The sample consisted of blood, either unsorted or a sorted T cell fraction (not recorded which). The receptor's source is a male donor with ankylosing spondylitis. The rearrangement joins TRBV5-1 to TRBJ1-3; D is perhaps TRBD1 (5 bases). The CDR3 protein is CASTGLVGNTIYF. The CDR3 nucleotides read TGCGCCAGCACGGGACTCGTCGGAAACACCATATATTTT. Supplemented by reference TRBV5-1 and TRBJ1-3, the full variable domain reads KAGVTQTPRYLIKTRGQQVTLSCSPISGHRSVSWYQQTPGQGLQFLFEYFSETQRNKGNFPGRFSGRQFSNSRSEMNVSTLELGDSALYLCASTGLVGNTIYFGEGSWLTVV.